This T cell receptor (beta chain) was obtained from a study of cytomegalovirus exposure and HLA in healthy donors. Study at large: The 95 million to 120 million unique TCR beta sequences, from about 190 million T cells, were found by an earlier analysis. General observations from the study: Upon later analysis, HLA-associated TCR beta chains proved more clonally expanded than other, equally common chains.

With respect to this clone: No antigen is known for it.

Deletions cut 3 bases from V and 0 bases from J, with 21 bases between. The CDR3 is 19 amino acids. Germline values: CDR1 LNHDA, CDR2 SQIVND (reference sequence). The PCR contained 60 Vbeta and 13 Jbeta primers. Method: immunoSEQ multiplex PCR; TCRdb's copy keeps in-frame clones and lacks some. This sample has 220,000 or so clones, with under 80% found just once. The rearrangement joins TRBV19 to TRBJ2-1; D is possibly TRBD2 (5 bases). The TCR sequence derives from a woman aged 25 to 39 in good health and CMV-seronegative. Sequencing input: PBMCs. In nucleotides, the CDR3 is TGTGCCAGTAGTATTATCGGAAAAGGTCCGGAGGACTCCTACAATGAGCAGTTCTTC. Translated: CASSIIGKGPEDSYNEQFF.